The 18 T cell receptor beta chains listed next were all sequenced from one sample in a study of cytomegalovirus exposure and HLA in healthy donors. Use of 60 Vbeta and 13 Jbeta primers characterized the PCR. TCRdb keeps only in-frame clones here, not all; method: immunoSEQ multiplex PCR. The repertoire holds approximately 79,000 clones, with about 68% as singletons. Sequences were obtained from PBMCs. These receptors all stem from a middle-aged man in good health and CMV-seropositive.

V is TRBV2 and J is TRBJ2-3; 10 bases are shared with TRBD2. CDR3 length: 15 amino acids. CDR1 SNHLY and CDR2 FYNNEI come from the germline V gene. V dropped 6 bases and J dropped 1; count of bases not matched to a gene: 4. CDR3 region: CASSEREGGTDTQYF. The CDR3 coding sequence is TGTGCCAGCAGCGAGCGGGAGGGGGGCACAGATACGCAGTATTTT.

The J gene is TRBJ2-5, the V gene TRBV5-1; 11 bases align to TRBD1. V lost 4 bases and J lost 4; bases outside the gene matches: 6. The germline V gene has CDR1 SGHRS and CDR2 YFSETQ. The CDR3 covers 15 residues. The CDR3 DNA reads TGCGCCAGCAGCCCGGGGACAGGGGGTCTAGAGACCCAGTACTTC. Amino acid sequence: CASSPGTGGLETQYF.

This clone was recorded a few times. The chain uses TRBV7-8 and TRBJ2-3, with a tentative D call TRBD1 (6 bases). This CDR3 has 16 residues. V gave up 0 bases and J gave up 1 base, with 11 bases separating them. CDR1 and CDR2 (germline): SGHVS, FQNEAQ. CDR3 in DNA: TGTGCCAGCAGCTTAGCAGGGACATTCCGCACAGATACGCAGTATTTT. Its protein product is CASSLAGTFRTDTQYF.

The chain links TRBV18 to TRBJ2-7; TRBD1 matches 7 bases. V trimming: 1 base; J trimming: 3 bases; junction bases outside the gene matches: 6. The CDR3 is made up of 15 amino acids. CDR1 and CDR2 from the germline V gene are KGHSH and LQKENI. DNA of the CDR3: TGTGCCAGCTCACCACTTGTAGGGGGCTTCTACGAGCAGTACTTC. It translates to CASSPLVGGFYEQYF. The full variable domain, completed using reference TRBV18 and TRBJ2-7, is NAGVMQNPRHLVRRRGQEARLRCSPMKGHSHVYWYRQLPEEGLKFMVYLQKENIIDESGMPKERFSAEFPKEGPSILRIQQVVRGDSAAYFCASSPLVGGFYEQYFGPGTRLTVT.

The chain couples TRBV5-6 to TRBJ2-7, with D possibly being TRBD2 (6 bases). CDR3 length: 13 amino acids. Germline values: CDR1 SGHDT, CDR2 YYEEEE. V shed 4 bases and J shed 4 bases, with 12 bases lying between them. CDR3 amino acids: CASSLGTWYEQYF. For the CDR3, the DNA is TGTGCCAGCAGCCTAGGGACTTGGTACGAGCAGTACTTC.

This clone was seen only once. The rearrangement links TRBV13 to TRBJ2-7; 7 nucleotides align to TRBD2. Unmatched junction bases numbered 17, after V lost 5 bases and J lost 7 bases. The germline gives CDR1 PRHDT, CDR2 FYEKMQ (reference sequence). The CDR3 has 16 amino acids. CDR3 in DNA: TGTGCCAGCAGCACCCAAAGTCTTGCGGGGGTCGGGGAGCAGTACTTC. Protein product: CASSTQSLAGVGEQYF.

The chain combines TRBV5-1 with TRBJ2-4, with 8 nucleotides matching TRBD2. Per germline, CDR1 SGHRS and CDR2 YFSETQ. V shed 3 bases and J 7 bases; nucleotides not matched to a gene: 9. The length of the CDR3 is 15 residues. The CDR3 region is CASSWGPGGPNIQYF. CDR3 nucleotide sequence: TGCGCCAGCAGCTGGGGGCCGGGGGGGCCCAACATTCAGTACTTC.

This chain connects TRBV14 to TRBJ1-6; D unresolved. This CDR3 comprises 14 residues. Per the germline V gene, CDR1 is SGHDN and CDR2 is FVKESK. The ends were cut back, 1 base at V and 4 bases at J, with 5 bases in the middle. CDR3 amino acids: CASSQVGYNSPLHF. The CDR3 DNA sequence: TGTGCCAGCAGCCAAGTCGGGTATAATTCACCCCTCCACTTT.

The V gene is TRBV5-4, the J gene TRBJ2-1, with 8 bases that match TRBD1. CDR1 and CDR2 from the germline V gene are SGHNT and YYREEE (reference sequence). V shed 4 bases and J 3 bases; nucleotides not matched to a gene: 6. This CDR3 is built from 15 residues. Here the CDR3 reads CASSDQGAFYNEQFF. CDR3 nucleotides: TGTGCCAGCAGCGACCAGGGGGCTTTCTACAATGAGCAGTTCTTC.

This clone has more than one count but fewer than ten. The V call is TRBV6-6, the J call TRBJ1-4, with 8 bases fitting TRBD1. CDR1 and CDR2 from the germline V gene are MNHNY and SVGAGI (reference sequence). The V segment lost 3 bases and the J segment 5 bases; nucleotides outside the gene matches: 5. This CDR3 spans 15 amino acids. CDR3 bases: TGTGCCAGCAGTTATTCAGGACAGGGCAATGAAAAACTGTTTTTT. Protein: CASSYSGQGNEKLFF.

V usage is TRBV7-3 and J usage is TRBJ2-5, with 8 nucleotides matching TRBD1. V shed 3 bases and J 5 bases; nucleotides not matched to a gene: 5. The CDR3 extends over 14 amino acids. Per the germline V gene, CDR1 is SGHTA and CDR2 is FQGTGA. The DNA for the CDR3 is TGTGCCAGCAGCTTCGACAGGGGCGACGAGACCCAGTACTTC. This translates into CASSFDRGDETQYF.

CDR3: CASSDGQGLGEKLFF. For the CDR3, the DNA is TGTGCCAGCAGTGATGGTCAGGGGTTGGGGGAAAAACTGTTTTTT. The J gene is TRBJ1-4, the V gene TRBV2, with TRBD1 as a possible D gene (6 bases). CDR3 length: 15 amino acids. Germline CDR1 reads SNHLY; CDR2 reads FYNNEI. Between the trimmed V and J ends, which lost 3 bases and 8 bases, there was a span of 16 bases.

This clone was detected once. The rearrangement links TRBV2 to TRBJ2-7; 7 nucleotides agree with TRBD2. V dropped 6 bases and J dropped 5; count of bases not matched to a gene: 7. The V gene's germline CDR1 is SNHLY and CDR2 FYNNEI. The CDR3 consists of 13 residues. CDR3 DNA: TGTGCCAGCAGGGACGGGAGGCGCCACGAGCAGTACTTC. Encoded protein: CASRDGRRHEQYF.

In nucleotides, the CDR3 is TGTGCCAGCAGCTTAAGGTTGGGGCAGGGGTTCACAGATACGCAGTATTTT. Its protein product is CASSLRLGQGFTDTQYF. The genes are TRBV11-2 and TRBJ2-3; TRBD1 might be the D (6 bases). The germline gives CDR1 SGHAT, CDR2 FQNNGV. V gave up 2 bases and J gave up 2 bases, with 17 bases separating them. The CDR3 sequence is 17 residues long.

This clone was observed a few times. The V and J genes are TRBV7-2 and TRBJ2-1; D ambiguous. V dropped 2 bases and J dropped 6 bases, with 8 bases sitting between them. This CDR3 has 13 amino acids. Germline V CDR1 and CDR2: SGHTA, FQGNSA. CDR3 coding DNA: TGTGCCAGCAGCTTATACAACCGCAATGAGCAGTTCTTC. Its protein is CASSLYNRNEQFF.

The chain employs TRBV28 and TRBJ1-1; a weak D match, TRBD1 (5 bases). This CDR3 has 13 amino acids. Looked up from germline, CDR1 is MDHEN and CDR2 is SYDVKM. The V end lost 6 bases, the J end lost 5 bases, and 13 bases lay between the germline ends. This chain's CDR3 is CASRYPRGTEAFF. The CDR3 nucleotides are TGTGCCAGCAGGTACCCTCGGGGGACTGAAGCTTTCTTT.

The rearrangement uses TRBV4-1 and TRBJ2-3; 12 nucleotides agree with TRBD2. CDR1 is MGHRA, CDR2 YSYEKL, per germline. The CDR3 spans 18 residues. After removal of 3 bases from V and 3 bases from J, the junction contained 10 bases not matched to a gene. The DNA of the CDR3 is TGCGCCAGCAGCCAGCCAGGACTAGCGGGAATGGGGACAGATACGCAGTATTTT. Encoded protein: CASSQPGLAGMGTDTQYF.

This clone was seen a single time. V usage is TRBV5-1 and J usage is TRBJ1-6, with 7 bases fitting TRBD1. J lost 7 bases, V lost 4 bases, and 5 bases had no gene match. The CDR3 is made up of 14 amino acids. Germline assignment: CDR1 SGHRS and CDR2 YFSETQ. The CDR3 loop is CASSPTGNNSPLHF. Written as DNA, the CDR3 is TGCGCCAGCAGCCCGACAGGGAACAATTCACCCCTCCACTTT.